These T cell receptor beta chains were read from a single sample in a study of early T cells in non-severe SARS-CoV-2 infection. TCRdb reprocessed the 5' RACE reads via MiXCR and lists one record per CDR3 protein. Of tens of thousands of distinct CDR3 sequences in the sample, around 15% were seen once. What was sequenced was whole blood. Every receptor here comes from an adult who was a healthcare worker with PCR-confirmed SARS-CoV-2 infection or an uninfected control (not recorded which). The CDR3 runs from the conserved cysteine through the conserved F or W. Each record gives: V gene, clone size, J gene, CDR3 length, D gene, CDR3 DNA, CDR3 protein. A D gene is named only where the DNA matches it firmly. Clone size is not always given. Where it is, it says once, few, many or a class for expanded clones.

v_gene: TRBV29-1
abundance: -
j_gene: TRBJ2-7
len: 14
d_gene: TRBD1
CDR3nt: TGCAGCGTTGTGTGGGAGACAGGGGCCTACGAGCAGTACTTC
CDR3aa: CSVVWETGAYEQYF

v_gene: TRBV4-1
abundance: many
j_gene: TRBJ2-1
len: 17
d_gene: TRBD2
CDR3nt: TGCGCCAGCAGCCAAGATAGGCGGGAGGCCAAATACAATGAGCAGTTCTTC
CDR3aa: CASSQDRREAKYNEQFF

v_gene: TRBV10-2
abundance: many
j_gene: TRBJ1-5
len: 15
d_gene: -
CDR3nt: TGCGCCAGCAGTGAGTTGTTGGGGGCTTATCAGCCCCAGCATTTT
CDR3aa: CASSELLGAYQPQHF

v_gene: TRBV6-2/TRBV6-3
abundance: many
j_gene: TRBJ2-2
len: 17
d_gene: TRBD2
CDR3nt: TGTGCCAGCAGTTACTCGAGACTAGCGGTGAACACCGGGGAGCTGTTTTTT
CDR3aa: CASSYSRLAVNTGELFF

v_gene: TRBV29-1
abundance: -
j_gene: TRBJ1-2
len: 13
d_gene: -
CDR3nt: TGCAGCGTGGAGGAGGGTATTGGCTATGGCTACACCTTC
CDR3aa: CSVEEGIGYGYTF

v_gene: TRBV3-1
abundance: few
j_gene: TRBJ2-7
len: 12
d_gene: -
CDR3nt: TGTGCCAGCAGAGGGCCCGGCTACGAGCAGTACTTC
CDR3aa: CASRGPGYEQYF

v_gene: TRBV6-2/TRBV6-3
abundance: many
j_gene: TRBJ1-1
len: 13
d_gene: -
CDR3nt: TGTGCCAGCAGTTACTCGGTCTACGCTGAAGCTTTCTTT
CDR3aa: CASSYSVYAEAFF

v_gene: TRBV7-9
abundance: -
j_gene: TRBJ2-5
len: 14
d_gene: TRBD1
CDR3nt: TGTGCCAGCAGCCCAGGGACAGCCCAAGAGACCCAGTACTTC
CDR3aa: CASSPGTAQETQYF

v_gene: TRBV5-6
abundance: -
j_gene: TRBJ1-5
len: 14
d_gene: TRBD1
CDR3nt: TGTGCCAGCAGCTCGACAGGGACCAATCAGCCCCAGCATTTT
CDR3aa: CASSSTGTNQPQHF

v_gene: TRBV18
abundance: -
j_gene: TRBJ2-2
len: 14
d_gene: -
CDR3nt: TGTGCCAGCTCACCAACGCCCGGGACCGGGGAGCTGTTTTTT
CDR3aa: CASSPTPGTGELFF

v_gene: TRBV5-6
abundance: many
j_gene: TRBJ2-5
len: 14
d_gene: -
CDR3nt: TGTGCCAGCAGCTTTAGAGTTACAGAAGAGACCCAGTACTTC
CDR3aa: CASSFRVTEETQYF

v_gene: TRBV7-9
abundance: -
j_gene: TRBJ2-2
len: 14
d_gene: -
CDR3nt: TGTGCCAGCAGCCCCGAGGTATACACCGGGGAGCTGTTTTTT
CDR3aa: CASSPEVYTGELFF

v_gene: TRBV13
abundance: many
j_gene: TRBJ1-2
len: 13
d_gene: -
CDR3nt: TGTGCCAGCAGCTTACAGGGGTCGGGTGGCTACACCTTC
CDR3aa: CASSLQGSGGYTF

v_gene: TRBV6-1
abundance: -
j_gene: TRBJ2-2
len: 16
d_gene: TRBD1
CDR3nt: TGTGCCAGCAGTGAACCCCGGACAGGGATCACCGAGGAGCTGTTTTTT
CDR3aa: CASSEPRTGITEELFF

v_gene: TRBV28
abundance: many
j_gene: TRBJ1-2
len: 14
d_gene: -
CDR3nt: TGTGCCAGCAGTTTAGTCCAGACTAACTATGGCTACACCTTC
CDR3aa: CASSLVQTNYGYTF

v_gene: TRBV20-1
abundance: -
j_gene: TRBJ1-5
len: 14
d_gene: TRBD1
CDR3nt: TGCAGTGCAGAGACAGGGAGGACCAATCAGCCCCAGCATTTT
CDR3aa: CSAETGRTNQPQHF

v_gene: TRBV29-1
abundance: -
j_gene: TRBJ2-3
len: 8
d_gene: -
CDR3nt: TGCAGCTTAGAGCTCCCCTCCTTT
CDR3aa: CSLELPSF

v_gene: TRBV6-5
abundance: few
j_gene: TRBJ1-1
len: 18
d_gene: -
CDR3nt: TGTGCCAGCAGTTACATGAAGGGGACACCGTCTTCCAACACTGAAGCTTTCTTT
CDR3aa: CASSYMKGTPSSNTEAFF

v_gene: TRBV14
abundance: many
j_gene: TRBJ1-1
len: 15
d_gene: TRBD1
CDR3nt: TGTGCCAGCAGCCAAGATACAGGGGGCTCCACTGAAGCTTTCTTT
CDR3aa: CASSQDTGGSTEAFF

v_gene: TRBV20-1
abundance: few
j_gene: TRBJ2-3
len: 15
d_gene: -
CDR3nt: TGCAGTGCTAGAGATTTGAGAGAGAGCACAGATACGCAGTATTTT
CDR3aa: CSARDLRESTDTQYF

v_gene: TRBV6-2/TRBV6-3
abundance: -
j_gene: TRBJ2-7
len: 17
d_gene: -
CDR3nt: TGTGCCAGCAGTTACTCCTCGAGAGGCCCGGTCTCCTACGAGCAGTACTTC
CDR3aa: CASSYSSRGPVSYEQYF

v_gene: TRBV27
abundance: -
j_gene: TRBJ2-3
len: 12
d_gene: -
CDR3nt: TGTGCCAGCAGAACTAACACAGATACGCAGTATTTT
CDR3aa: CASRTNTDTQYF

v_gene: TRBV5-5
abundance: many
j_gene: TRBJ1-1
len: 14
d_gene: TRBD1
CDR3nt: TGTGCCAGCAGTCGGGACAGGGGAATAACTGAAGCTTTCTTT
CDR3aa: CASSRDRGITEAFF

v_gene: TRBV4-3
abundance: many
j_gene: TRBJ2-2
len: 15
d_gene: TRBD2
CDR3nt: TGCGCCAGCAGCCGGACTAGCGGGAACACCGGGGAGCTGTTTTTT
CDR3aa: CASSRTSGNTGELFF

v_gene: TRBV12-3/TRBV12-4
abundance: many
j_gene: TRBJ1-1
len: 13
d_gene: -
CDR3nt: TGTGCCAGCTCCTTGGGGGCGCCCACTGAAGCTTTCTTT
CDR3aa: CASSLGAPTEAFF

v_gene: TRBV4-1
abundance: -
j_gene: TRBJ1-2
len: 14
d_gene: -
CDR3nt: TGCGCCAGCAGCCCCGGACCTACTAACTATGGCTACACCTTC
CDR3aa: CASSPGPTNYGYTF

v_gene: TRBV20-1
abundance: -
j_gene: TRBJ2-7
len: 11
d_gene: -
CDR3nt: TGCAGTGCCGAGGGGAAGTACGAGCAGTACTTC
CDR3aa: CSAEGKYEQYF

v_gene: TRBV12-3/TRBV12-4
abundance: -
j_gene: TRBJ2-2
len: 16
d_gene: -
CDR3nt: TGTGCCAGCAGTTTATACCGACAGACGAACACCGGGGAGCTGTTTTTT
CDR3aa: CASSLYRQTNTGELFF

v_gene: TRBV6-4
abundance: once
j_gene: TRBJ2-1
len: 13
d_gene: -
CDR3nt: TGTGCCAGCAGTCTTCGAACACACAATGAGCAGTTCTTC
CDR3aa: CASSLRTHNEQFF

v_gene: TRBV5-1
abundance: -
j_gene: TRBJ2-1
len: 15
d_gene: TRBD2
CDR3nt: TGCGCCAGCAGCCTCCGGGCGGGGGACTACAATGAGCAGTTCTTC
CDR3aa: CASSLRAGDYNEQFF

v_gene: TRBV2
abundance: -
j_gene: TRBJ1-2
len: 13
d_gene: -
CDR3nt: TGTGCCAGCAGTGAATATTTGGGTTATGGCTACACCTTC
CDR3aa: CASSEYLGYGYTF

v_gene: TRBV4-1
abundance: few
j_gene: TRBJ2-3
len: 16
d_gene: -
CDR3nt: TGCGCCAGCAGCCAGGTCCGGGCGGGGAGCACAGATACGCAGTATTTT
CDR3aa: CASSQVRAGSTDTQYF

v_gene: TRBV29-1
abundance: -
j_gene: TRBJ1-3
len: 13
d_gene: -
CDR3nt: TGCAGCGTTGAAGACAGGACCGGAAACACCATATATTTT
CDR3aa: CSVEDRTGNTIYF

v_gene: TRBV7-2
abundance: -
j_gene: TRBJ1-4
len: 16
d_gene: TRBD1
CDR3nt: TGTGCCAGCAGCTACCGACAGGGCACAACTAATGAAAAACTGTTTTTT
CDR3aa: CASSYRQGTTNEKLFF

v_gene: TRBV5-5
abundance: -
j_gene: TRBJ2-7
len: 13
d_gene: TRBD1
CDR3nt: TGTGCCAGCAGCCCAGGGGGCTTGGACGAGCAGTACTTC
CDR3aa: CASSPGGLDEQYF

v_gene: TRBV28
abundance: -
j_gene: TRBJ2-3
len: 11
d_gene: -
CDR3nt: TGTGCCAGCCATTGGGGGGATACGCAGTATTTT
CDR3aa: CASHWGDTQYF

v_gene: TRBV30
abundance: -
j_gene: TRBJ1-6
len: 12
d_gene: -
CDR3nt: TGTGCCTGGAGCCAGGGATTATCACCCCTCCACTTT
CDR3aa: CAWSQGLSPLHF

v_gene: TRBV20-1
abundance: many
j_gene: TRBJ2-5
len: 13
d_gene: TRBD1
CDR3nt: TGCAGTGGGGACAGGGCCGACCAAGAGACCCAGTACTTC
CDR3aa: CSGDRADQETQYF

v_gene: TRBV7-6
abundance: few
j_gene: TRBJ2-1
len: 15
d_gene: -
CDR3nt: TGTGCCAGCAGCTTAGACTTGGGCTCCTACAATGAGCAGTTCTTC
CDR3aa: CASSLDLGSYNEQFF

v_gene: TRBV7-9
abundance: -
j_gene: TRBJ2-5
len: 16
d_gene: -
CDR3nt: TGTGCCAGCAGCCCCCAGGCGGGGCATTTCGGAGAGACCCAGTACTTC
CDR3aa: CASSPQAGHFGETQYF